The rows below give T cell receptor beta chains drawn from one sample of a study of CD8+ T cells in alopecia areata. The protocol was immunoSEQ multiplex PCR, while the TCRdb copy is restricted to in-frame clones and leaves out a portion. The table has 90,000 to 120,000 clones, over 80% seen once. The input for sequencing was CD8+ T cells sorted from blood, taken at week 24, from a patient treated with tofacitinib. Receptors were obtained from a human donor with alopecia areata. The CDR3 runs from the conserved cysteine through the conserved F or W. Each record gives: V gene, D gene, J gene, CDR3 length, clone size, CDR3 DNA, CDR3 protein. D genes are given only for firm matches. Size tells how often a clone was seen (once, few, many) or the class of an expanded clone, and some rows leave it out.

TRBV27	NA	TRBJ1-5	14	few	TGTGCCAGCAGTTTGCAGGGGCCCTATGATCCCCAGCATTTT	CASSLQGPYDPQHF
TRBV7-9	TRBD1	TRBJ2-7	14	NA	TGTGCCAGCAGCGAGGGACAGGTTCCCTACGAGCAGTACTTC	CASSEGQVPYEQYF
TRBV7-9	TRBD1	TRBJ1-1	14	NA	TGTGCCAGCAGCTTAGCACAGGGGAGCACTGAAGCTTTCTTT	CASSLAQGSTEAFF
TRBV18	TRBD2	TRBJ2-5	14	NA	TGTGCCAGCTCCCACGGGAGGACGGAAGAGACCCAGTACTTC	CASSHGRTEETQYF
TRBV6-5	NA	TRBJ1-3	14	few	TGTGCCAGCAGTTACGGGGGCTCTGGAAACACCATATATTTT	CASSYGGSGNTIYF
TRBV11-1	NA	TRBJ2-1	14	NA	TGTGCCAGCAGCTTAGCGGGGGACGGGAATGAGCAGTTCTTC	CASSLAGDGNEQFF
TRBV7-6	TRBD1	TRBJ2-2	16	NA	TGTGCCAGCAGCTTAGCGGGGACAGAAAACACCGGGGAGCTGTTTTTT	CASSLAGTENTGELFF
TRBV7-9	NA	TRBJ2-3	15	NA	TGTGCCAGCAGCTTAAATGTGGGGGTCGCAGATACGCAGTATTTT	CASSLNVGVADTQYF
TRBV6-5	NA	TRBJ2-1	11	NA	TGTGCCAGCATCGACGGTTGGGAGCAGTTCTTC	CASIDGWEQFF
TRBV29-1	NA	TRBJ2-7	13	NA	TGCAGCGTTGTACAGACTAGTTCCTACGAGCAGTACTTC	CSVVQTSSYEQYF
TRBV13	NA	TRBJ2-1	16	once	TGTGCCAGCAGCGCTTACCGGGACTCCGGGGACAATGAGCAGTTCTTC	CASSAYRDSGDNEQFF
TRBV5-4	NA	TRBJ2-2	12	NA	TGTGCCAGCAGCCTATCCCCCGGGGAGCTGTTTTTT	CASSLSPGELFF
TRBV27	TRBD2	TRBJ2-1	17	NA	TGTGCCAGCAGTTTATGGGTAGCGGGGTCAGACTACAATGAGCAGTTCTTC	CASSLWVAGSDYNEQFF
TRBV27	NA	TRBJ2-7	15	once	TGTGCCAGCAGTTTCATAGGGGGGTCGAGCTACGAGCAGTACTTC	CASSFIGGSSYEQYF
TRBV29-1	TRBD2	TRBJ2-1	15	NA	TGCAGCGTTGTTGGGGGGGATTCCAGGTACAATGGGCAGTTCTTC	CSVVGGDSRYNGQFF
TRBV4-1	TRBD2	TRBJ2-7	17	NA	TGCGCCAGCAGCCAAGGGGCTAGCGGGGGGCCATCCTACGAGCAGTACTTC	CASSQGASGGPSYEQYF
TRBV30	NA	TRBJ1-5	13	NA	TGTGCCTGCTCGGACTCTTCCAATCAGCCCCAGCATTTT	CACSDSSNQPQHF
TRBV27	NA	TRBJ2-1	14	NA	TGTGCCAGCAGTTTTAAAGGAGGGCTCGATGAGCAGTTCTTC	CASSFKGGLDEQFF
TRBV28	NA	TRBJ2-7	16	once	TGTGCCAGCAGTACCCCTCGAGGGGACCCCTCCTACGAGCAGTACTTC	CASSTPRGDPSYEQYF
TRBV23-1	TRBD2	TRBJ2-1	17	few	TGCGCCAGCAGTCAGAGACTAGCGGGGACGTTTTACAATGAGCAGTTCTTC	CASSQRLAGTFYNEQFF
TRBV2	NA	TRBJ2-1	12	NA	TGTGCCAGCAGTGCAGGGTGGAATGAGCAGTTCTTC	CASSAGWNEQFF
TRBV13	NA	TRBJ2-5	15	NA	TGTGCCAGCAGCTTAAAAGGGCCCCTCCAAGAGACCCAGTACTTC	CASSLKGPLQETQYF
TRBV11-2	NA	TRBJ2-7	12	NA	TGTGCCAGCAGCCCAAACTCCTACGAGCAGTACTTC	CASSPNSYEQYF
TRBV7-9	TRBD2	TRBJ2-3	17	NA	TGTGCCAGCAGCTACCGACTGCTAGCGGGAAGCACAGATACGCAGTATTTT	CASSYRLLAGSTDTQYF
TRBV27	NA	TRBJ2-3	14	NA	TGTGCCAGCAGTGTGGGCGGGGGCACAGATACGCAGTATTTT	CASSVGGGTDTQYF
TRBV6-5	TRBD1	TRBJ2-1	15	NA	TGTGCCAGCAGTTACTTGTGGGACAGCTGCAATGAGCAGTTCTTC	CASSYLWDSCNEQFF
TRBV9	TRBD2	TRBJ2-3	15	NA	TGTGCCAGCAGCCTAAGCGGGGCAGGGTCAGATACGCAGTATTTT	CASSLSGAGSDTQYF
TRBV30	NA	TRBJ1-5	13	NA	TGTGCCTGGAGCCCAGTTAGCAATCAGCCCCAGCATTTT	CAWSPVSNQPQHF
TRBV19	NA	TRBJ1-1	13	NA	TGTGCCAGTAGTATCAGGGGTGGCACTGAAGCTTTCTTT	CASSIRGGTEAFF
TRBV5-6	NA	TRBJ2-7	14	NA	TGTGCCAGCAGCTACTTCTGGGGTCAGGGCGAGCAGTACTTC	CASSYFWGQGEQYF
TRBV7-8	NA	TRBJ1-1	15	NA	TGTGCCAGCAGCTACCCACAGGGACCGAACACTGAAGCTTTCTTT	CASSYPQGPNTEAFF
TRBV5-1	TRBD2	TRBJ2-7	14	NA	TGCGCCAGCAGCTCCGGGACTAGCGGATACGAGCAGTACTTC	CASSSGTSGYEQYF
TRBV4-2	TRBD2	TRBJ2-1	15	NA	TGTGCCAGCAGCCAAGTTGGCGGGGGGGTCGATGAGCAGTTCTTC	CASSQVGGGVDEQFF
TRBV11-3	NA	TRBJ2-3	14	few	TGTGCCAGCAGCTCCCGAGGTGGGCCAGATACGCAGTATTTT	CASSSRGGPDTQYF
TRBV6-6	NA	TRBJ2-1	13	NA	TGTGCCAGCAGTTACGTTACCTACAATGAGCAGTTCTTC	CASSYVTYNEQFF
TRBV4-3	NA	TRBJ2-1	15	NA	TGCGCCAGCAGCCAATTGAGGGACGGGGGCAATGAGCAGTTCTTC	CASSQLRDGGNEQFF
TRBV27	NA	TRBJ2-2	14	NA	TGTGCCAGCAGTTTAGTCGGGTACACCGGGGAGCTGTTTTTT	CASSLVGYTGELFF
TRBV7-2	NA	TRBJ2-3	15	NA	TGTGCCAGCAGCTTATTCCAAGCGGGCACAGATACGCAGTATTTT	CASSLFQAGTDTQYF
TRBV6-5	NA	TRBJ2-2	14	NA	TGTGCCAGCAGTTACTCGATGGGAACCGGGGAGCTGTTTTTT	CASSYSMGTGELFF
TRBV9	TRBD2	TRBJ2-1	15	NA	TGTGCCAGCAGCGTAGTAGCGGGGGGATGGAATGAGCAGTTCTTC	CASSVVAGGWNEQFF
TRBV7-2	TRBD2	TRBJ2-7	18	NA	TGTGCCAGCAGCCCACTAGCGGGCCCTAACCCGGAGTTCTACGAGCAGTACTTC	CASSPLAGPNPEFYEQYF